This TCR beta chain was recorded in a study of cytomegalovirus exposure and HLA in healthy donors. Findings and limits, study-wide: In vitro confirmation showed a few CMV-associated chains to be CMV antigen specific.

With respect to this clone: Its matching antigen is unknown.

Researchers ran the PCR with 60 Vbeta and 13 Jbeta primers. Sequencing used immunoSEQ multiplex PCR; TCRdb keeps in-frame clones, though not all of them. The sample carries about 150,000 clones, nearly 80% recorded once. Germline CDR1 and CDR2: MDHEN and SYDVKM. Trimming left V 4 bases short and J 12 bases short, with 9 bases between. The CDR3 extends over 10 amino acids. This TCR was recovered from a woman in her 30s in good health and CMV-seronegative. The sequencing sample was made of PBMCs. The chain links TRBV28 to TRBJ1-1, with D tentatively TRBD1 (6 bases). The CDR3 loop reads CASSSGETFF. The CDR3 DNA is TGTGCCAGCAGTTCAGGGGAAACTTTCTTT.